This T cell receptor beta chain was recorded in a study of glioma-infiltrating T cells after dendritic cell vaccination. The primer mix had 60 V beta and 13 J beta primers. Produced via immunoSEQ multiplex PCR; TCRdb's table is partial and in-frame only. The table shows about 76,000 clones, with about nine tenths occurring only once. Time point in this sample: after dendritic cell vaccination, including at tumor progression/relapse. Between the trimmed V and J ends, which lost 3 bases and 6 bases, there was a span of 19 bases. The CDR3 is 16 residues long. Germline V gene data show CDR1 as SGDLS and CDR2 as YYNGEE.

The sample here was blood, taken after dendritic cell vaccination. This receptor was identified in a human donor with glioblastoma. This chain uses TRBV9 with TRBJ2-1, with a tentative D call TRBD2 (5 bases). The CDR3 DNA reads as TGTGCCAGCAGCGGACAAAAGGTTCCTAGCTTCAATGAGCAGTTCTTC. Translated, it gives CASSGQKVPSFNEQFF.